A few counts support the clone carrying this T cell receptor beta chain. A read error is likely, as this CDR3 ends without the conserved phenylalanine or tryptophan. The limits of the CDR3 on the DNA are not certain, so only TCRdb's listed CDR3 is given. This sample stems from a study of T-cell reconstitution after alpha-beta-depleted transplantation in children. Per germline, CDR1 SNHLY and CDR2 FYNNEI. A total of 12 residues make up the CDR3, ends included. Using unique molecular identifiers, the investigators prepared the TCRbeta library. In TCRdb, the PCR reads were re-called with MiXCR into one record per CDR3 protein. The top ten hold around 18% of the sample, which has 120,000 to 150,000 distinct CDR3 sequences, around 8.8% seen once.

The sequence was obtained from a female patient aged 2 to 10 who had a stem cell transplant for congenital amegakaryocytic thrombocytopenia, so the T cells may come from the graft donor. The chain has TRBV2 and TRBJ2-7. Sequenced here: PBMCs, mostly from graft donor cells, sampled 180 days after TCRalphabeta/CD19-depleted stem cell transplant. The CDR3 region is CASSDVPSRQGL.